The 14 T cell receptor beta chains in this list originate from one sample, sequenced in a study of CD8+CD57+ T cells in acquired aplastic anemia. According to the study, genomic DNA was the template for TCR beta VDJ and CDR3 profiling. TCRdb re-derived calls from the reads in MiXCR, one entry per CDR3 protein. In the table there are approximately 70,000 distinct CDR3 sequences, roughly 54% of which are singletons. Input material: sorted CD4+, CD8+, or CD8+CD57+ T cells (not recorded which) from PBMCs. All receptors derive from a human donor in good health, serving as a control.

The chain couples TRBV14 to TRBJ1-1; D not resolved. With 2 bases removed from V and 3 bases from J, the gap between germline ends came to 10 bases. Germline V gives CDR1 SGHDN, CDR2 FVKESK. The CDR3 is 14 amino acids. This CDR3 reads CASSQNQDHTEAFF. CDR3 nucleotides: TGTGCCAGCAGCCAAAATCAGGACCACACTGAAGCTTTCTTT.

This clonotype was picked up many times. This sequence joins TRBV28 and TRBJ2-7; D not certain. V lost 3 bases and J 3 bases, leaving 9 bases between the germline ends. CDR3 length equals 13 residues. Per germline, CDR1 MDHEN and CDR2 SYDVKM. CDR3 in DNA: TGTGCCAGCAGTTTCCTAAGCTACTACGAGCAGTACTTC. Protein: CASSFLSYYEQYF.

The rearrangement uses TRBV24-1 and TRBJ1-2, with 9 bases matching TRBD1. The germline V gene encodes CDR1 KGHDR and CDR2 SFDVKD. The CDR3 is 15 amino acids. The V segment lost 5 bases and the J segment 5 bases; nucleotides outside the gene matches: 8. The CDR3 is CATSVAGTGLYGYTF. The DNA for the CDR3 is TGTGCCACCAGTGTAGCCGGGACAGGGTTATATGGCTACACCTTC.

By frequency in the sample, this clonotype is medium-sized (0.01 to 0.1%). The chain couples TRBV7-9 to TRBJ2-7, with D possibly matching TRBD1 (6 bases). This CDR3 has 13 amino acids. The germline V gene encodes CDR1 SEHNR and CDR2 FQNEAQ (reference sequence). V was shortened by 1 base and J by 5 bases, with 9 bases between the two germline ends. The CDR3, as DNA: TGTGCCAGCAGCTTAGTGGGGGCGAACGAGCAGTACTTC. Translating gives CASSLVGANEQYF.

The genes are TRBV7-6 and TRBJ2-6; D is ambiguous. CDR1 is SGHVS and CDR2 is FNYEAQ in the germline V gene. The CDR3 sequence is 15 residues long. Trimming cost V 1 base and J 0 bases, with 4 bases left between them. The DNA for the CDR3 is TGTGCCAGCAGCTTAGGGGCCTCTGGGGCCAACGTCCTGACTTTC. Translation gives CASSLGASGANVLTF. Using reference TRBV7-6 and TRBJ2-6 for the parts outside the CDR3, the full variable domain is GAGVSQSPRYKVTKRGQDVALRCDPISGHVSLYWYRQALGQGPEFLTYFNYEAQQDKSGLPNDRFSAERPEGSISTLTIQRTEQRDSAMYRCASSLGASGANVLTFGAGSRLTVL.

The chain uses TRBV25-1 and TRBJ2-3, with D possibly being TRBD2 (5 bases). The CDR3 has 14 residues. CDR1 MGHDK and CDR2 SYGVNS come from the germline V gene. V was pared by 3 bases and J by 4 bases, with 11 bases between. DNA for the CDR3: TGTGCCAGCAGTGATCCGGGAAAGGCAGATACGCAGTATTTT. Protein: CASSDPGKADTQYF.

CDR3 DNA sequence: TGTGCCAGTAGCCCCCCCGGGACAAGGACAGGGTACACTGAAGCTTTCTTT. It yields the protein CASSPPGTRTGYTEAFF. V gene TRBV19 combines with J gene TRBJ1-1; 8 bases map to TRBD1. The V segment lost 6 bases and the J segment 3 bases; nucleotides outside the gene matches: 15. This CDR3 is 17 amino acids long. Germline V lookup: CDR1 LNHDA, CDR2 SQIVND (reference sequence).

In this sample, this clonotype turned up a few times. A much larger clone differs from this one at a single base, so this may be a read error. The chain employs TRBV5-6 and TRBJ1-1; TRBD1 is a possible D gene (5 bases). CDR1 is SGHDT, CDR2 YYEEEE, per germline. The CDR3 extends over 14 amino acids. The CDR3 sequence is CASSPLGEGTEACF. The CDR3 coding sequence is TGTGCCAGCAGCCCCCTTGGCGAGGGGACTGAAGCTTGCTTT.

The chain joins TRBV11-2 to TRBJ2-3; D is possibly TRBD1 (6 bases). Per germline, CDR1 SGHAT and CDR2 FQNNGV. The CDR3 loop spans 15 amino acids. V was clipped by 0 bases and J by 2 bases, with 9 bases between them. CDR3 in DNA: TGTGCCAGCAGCTTAGACAGGGGACCCACAGATACGCAGTATTTT. Its protein product is CASSLDRGPTDTQYF.

This clonotype came up once. V is TRBV11-2 and J is TRBJ2-1; D is uncertain. The V end lost 1 base, the J end lost 2 bases, and 15 bases lay between the germline ends. The CDR3 covers 17 residues. CDR1 SGHAT and CDR2 FQNNGV come from the germline V gene. CDR3 coding DNA: TGTGCCAGCAGCTTAGGCCCCCCCTCCTTCCCCTACAATGAGCAGTTCTTC. Residues: CASSLGPPSFPYNEQFF.

The chain has TRBV10-3 and TRBJ1-1, with a possible D match to TRBD1 (6 bases). Between the trimmed V and J ends, which lost 7 bases and 0 bases, there was a span of 12 bases. The CDR3 sequence is 14 residues long. The germline CDR1 and CDR2 sequences are ENHRY and SYGVKD. CDR3 region: CAITTGGLNTEAFF. The DNA of the CDR3 is TGTGCCATCACGACAGGCGGATTGAACACTGAAGCTTTCTTT.

As for this clonotype: It is likely a read error, because the conserved phenylalanine at the end of the CDR3 is missing. No DNA is shown, since the ends of the CDR3 on it are uncertain; the CDR3 is the one TCRdb lists. This chain links TRBV7-9 with TRBJ1-6; the table's D gene call, TRBD1, was not cross checked with the DNA. 14 amino acids form the CDR3, both terminal residues included. Germline V gene sequence: CDR1 SEHNR, CDR2 FQNEAQ (reference sequence). CDR3 amino acids: CASSQRGNNSPPHV.

This chain connects TRBV19 to TRBJ1-6; possibly TRBD1 for D (6 bases). The CDR3 consists of 13 residues. Germline-derived CDR1 and CDR2 are LNHDA and SQIVND (reference sequence). Deletions cut 8 bases from V and 8 bases from J, with 13 bases between. CDR3 DNA sequence: TGTGCCAGTGCGACCGGGGGCTATTCACCCCTCCACTTT. Its translation: CASATGGYSPLHF.

This clonotype has ten or more counts. The V call is TRBV7-9, the J call TRBJ1-2; tentative D call: TRBD1 (6 bases). V was trimmed by 3 bases and J by 8 bases, leaving 13 bases between them. The CDR3 sequence is 13 residues long. Germline V CDR1 and CDR2: SEHNR, FQNEAQ (reference sequence). CDR3 amino acids: CASSFAQGLGYTF. DNA of the CDR3: TGTGCCAGCAGCTTCGCACAGGGTCTCGGCTACACCTTC.